Below, one T cell receptor beta chain is given with its context. Its antigen is not identified. Using a J-beta primer mix together with a sample-barcoded 5' primer, a second PCR was run for roughly 7 to 11 cycles. One entry per CDR3 protein, called by TCRdb with MiXCR from the 5' RACE reads. The sample includes fewer than 2,000,000 distinct CDR3 sequences, about two fifths of them seen just once. Germline V gene lookup returns CDR1 SGHRS and CDR2 YFSETQ. The CDR3 spans 16 residues. The J segment lost 4 bases and the V segment lost 3 bases, leaving 10 bases of the junction unmatched. The record originates from a study of blood T cells in healthy people across ages. Overall study: Researchers report that template switching captured about one barcoded beta molecule per two T cells. Study observations and caveats: Considered underestimates were the diversity estimates obtained from one million T cells. More naive CD4+ cells and higher diversity marked long-lived donors relative to aged donors.

The sequencing sample was made of blood. The TCR sequence derives from a human donor in good health. V is TRBV5-1 and J is TRBJ2-1, with 7 bases that match TRBD2. CDR3 loop: CASSSERGHRYNEQFF. Written as DNA, the CDR3 is TGCGCCAGCAGCTCCGAGCGGGGCCACAGATACAATGAGCAGTTCTTC. Complete variable domain (other parts from reference TRBV5-1 and TRBJ2-1): KAGVTQTPRYLIKTRGQQVTLSCSPISGHRSVSWYQQTPGQGLQFLFEYFSETQRNKGNFPGRFSGRQFSNSRSEMNVSTLELGDSALYLCASSSERGHRYNEQFFGPGTRLTVL.